This paragraph reports one T cell receptor (beta chain). Its antigen is not known. The same CDR3 also results from other DNA sequences found in this sample. The data were obtained in a study of beta chain features in type 1 diabetes. Study observations and caveats: Patients with type 1 diabetes showed fewer VDJ junction insertions and more deletions. For patients, the naive, central memory and Treg TCRB repertoires appeared more alike than for healthy donors. There was a moderate but significant shortening of TCRB CDR3s in all four CD4+ subsets of Type 1 diabetes patients.

The authors reverse transcribed all of the isolated RNA, so sequencing captured expressed TCRB transcripts. Data came from immunoSEQ multiplex PCR; TCRdb stores just in-frame clones and leaves some out. The sample contains about 270,000 clones, 13% to 15% of which appear only once. The CDR3 loop spans 15 amino acids. CDR1 is MDHEN, CDR2 SYDVKM, per germline. Trimming at V came to 4 bases and at J to 0 bases, leaving 6 bases not matched to a gene. Purities over 98% were achieved in all sorted populations. The rearrangement uses TRBV28 and TRBJ2-7; the match to TRBD1 covers 7 bases. The TCR was taken from a man aged 25 to 40 with type 1 diabetes. Sequencing input: naive CD4+ T cells from blood. The CDR3 nucleotides read TGTGCCAGCAGTTCCCCAGGGGGTTTCTCCTACGAGCAGTACTTC. Its protein product is CASSSPGGFSYEQYF.